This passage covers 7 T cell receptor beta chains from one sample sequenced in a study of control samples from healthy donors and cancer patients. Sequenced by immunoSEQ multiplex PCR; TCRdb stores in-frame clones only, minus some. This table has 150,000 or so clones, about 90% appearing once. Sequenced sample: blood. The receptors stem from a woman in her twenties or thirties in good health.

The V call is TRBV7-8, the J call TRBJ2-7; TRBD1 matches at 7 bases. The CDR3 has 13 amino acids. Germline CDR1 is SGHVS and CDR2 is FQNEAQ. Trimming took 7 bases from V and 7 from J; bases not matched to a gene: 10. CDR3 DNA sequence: TGTGCCAGCATGGGCAGGGGGACGGGGGAGCAGTACTTC. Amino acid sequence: CASMGRGTGEQYF.

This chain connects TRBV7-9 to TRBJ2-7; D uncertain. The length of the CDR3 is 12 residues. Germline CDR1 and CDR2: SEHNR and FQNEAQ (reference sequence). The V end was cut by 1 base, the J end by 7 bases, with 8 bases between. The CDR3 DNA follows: TGTGCCAGCAGCTTAGTCCCCTGGGAGCAGTACTTC. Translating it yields CASSLVPWEQYF.

CDR3 bases: TGTGCCAGCAGCTTAGAACGTACTAGCAACACCGGGGAGCTGTTTTTT. Its translation is CASSLERTSNTGELFF. The rearrangement links TRBV7-9 to TRBJ2-2; D is possibly TRBD2 (6 bases). CDR1 SEHNR and CDR2 FQNEAQ come from the germline V gene (reference sequence). CDR3 size: 16 residues. V was cut by 1 base and J by 2 bases, with 11 bases left in between. Using reference TRBV7-9 and TRBJ2-2 for the parts outside the CDR3, the full variable domain is DTGVSQNPRHKITKRGQNVTFRCDPISEHNRLYWYRQTLGQGPEFLTYFQNEAQLEKSRLLSDRFSAERPKGSFSTLEIQRTEQGDSAMYLCASSLERTSNTGELFFGEGSRLTVL.

The CDR3 DNA follows: TGTGCCAGCAGTGGGGGACAGGGGAGGAACAATGAGCAGTTCTTC. This codes for CASSGGQGRNNEQFF. The chain recombines TRBV2 with TRBJ2-1, with 10 bases fitting TRBD1. CDR3 length: 15 amino acids. Germline trimming cut 4 bases from V and 5 bases from J; bases unmatched to any gene: 5. Germline V lookup: CDR1 SNHLY, CDR2 FYNNEI.

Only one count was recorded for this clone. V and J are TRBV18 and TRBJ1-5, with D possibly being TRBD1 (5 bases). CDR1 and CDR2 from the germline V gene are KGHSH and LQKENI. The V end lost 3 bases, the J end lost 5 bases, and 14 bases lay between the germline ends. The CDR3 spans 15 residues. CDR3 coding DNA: TGTGCCAGCTCACCGGGCAGGGAAAGGGATCAGCCCCAGCATTTT. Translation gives CASSPGRERDQPQHF.

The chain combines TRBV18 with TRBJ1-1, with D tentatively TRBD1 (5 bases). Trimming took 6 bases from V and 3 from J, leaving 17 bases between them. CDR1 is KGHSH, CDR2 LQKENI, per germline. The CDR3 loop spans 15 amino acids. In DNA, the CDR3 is TGTGCCAGCTCCGGGGGGTGGAGGATGGACACTGAAGCTTTCTTT. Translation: CASSGGWRMDTEAFF.

The DNA for the CDR3 is TGTGCCAGTACCCACAGGGGGCTGAGCACTGAAGCTTTCTTT. This gives the protein CASTHRGLSTEAFF. The rearrangement uses TRBV19 and TRBJ1-1; 9 nucleotides agree with TRBD1. CDR3 length: 14 amino acids. Germline V CDR1 and CDR2: LNHDA, SQIVND (reference sequence). Trimming at V came to 7 bases and at J to 4 bases, leaving 7 bases not matched to a gene.